This T cell receptor (beta chain) appears in the sequencing data of a study of cytomegalovirus exposure and HLA in healthy donors. Points from the study as a whole: For TCR beta chains, V- and J-gene trimming was later linked to a missense DCLRE1C variant. Under in vitro conditions, a few CMV-associated chains were confirmed as specific for CMV antigens. TCR beta sequences reportedly predicted most subjects' HLA-A and HLA-B alleles accurately.

The PCR employed 60 Vbeta primers together with 13 Jbeta primers. This table comes from immunoSEQ multiplex PCR, and its TCRdb copy is limited to in-frame clones, with some not included. The data hold around 65,000 clones, with 65% to 90% observed a single time. There are 17 residues in the CDR3. The germline gives CDR1 SGHTS, CDR2 YDEGEE. About this clone: The target antigen is unknown.

The receptor was isolated from a female donor in good health and CMV-seronegative. This chain links TRBV5-8 with TRBJ2-5; TRBD2 might be the D (6 bases). The J call may be in error: the DNA end matches TRBJ2-7 better. Material for sequencing was PBMCs. The CDR3 protein is CASRMRSWGLGTYEQYF. The CDR3 nucleotides read TGTGCCAGCCGGATGAGATCGTGGGGACTGGGGACCTACGAGCAGTACTTC.